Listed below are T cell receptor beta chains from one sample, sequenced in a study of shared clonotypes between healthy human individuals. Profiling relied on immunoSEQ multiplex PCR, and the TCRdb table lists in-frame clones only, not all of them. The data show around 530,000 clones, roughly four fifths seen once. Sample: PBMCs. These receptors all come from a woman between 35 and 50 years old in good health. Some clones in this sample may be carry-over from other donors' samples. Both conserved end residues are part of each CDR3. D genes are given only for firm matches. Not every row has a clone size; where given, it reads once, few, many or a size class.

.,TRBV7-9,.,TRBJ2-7,TGTGCCAGCAGCTCAAGGGGGGCGCAGGGCGAGCAGTACTTC,CASSSRGAQGEQYF
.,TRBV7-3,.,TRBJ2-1,TGTGCCAGCAGCTCACCGGGCGTATATGAGCAGTTCTTC,CASSSPGVYEQFF
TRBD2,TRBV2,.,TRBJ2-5,TGTGCCAGCAGTGAGAATAGCGGGGCCCAGTACTTC,CASSENSGAQYF
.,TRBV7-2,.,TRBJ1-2,TGTGCCAGCAGTACAATCGGGGGTGACTATGGCTACACCTTC,CASSTIGGDYGYTF
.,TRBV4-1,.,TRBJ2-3,TGCGCCAGCAGCCCCCTAACGGGCTTCACAGATACGCAGTATTTT,CASSPLTGFTDTQYF
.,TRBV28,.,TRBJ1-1,TGTGCCAGCAGTTTAAGCCGGCGAGCTTTCTTT,CASSLSRRAFF
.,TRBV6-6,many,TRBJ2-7,TGTGCCAGCAGCCTTGTGGGGGGCTACGAGCAGTACTTC,CASSLVGGYEQYF
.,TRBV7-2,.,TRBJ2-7,TGTGCCAGCAGCGATCCGGGACTCCCCCTTCTGAACGAGCAGTACTTC,CASSDPGLPLLNEQYF
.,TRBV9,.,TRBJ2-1,TGTGCCAGCAGCATCCTCGGGGGATTGGGCAATGAGCAGTTCTTC,CASSILGGLGNEQFF
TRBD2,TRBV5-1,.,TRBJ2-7,TGCGCCAGCAGTCAGACTAGCGGGCTAAACTACGAGCAGTACTTC,CASSQTSGLNYEQYF
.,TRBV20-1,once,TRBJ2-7,TGCAGTGCCGACGGTCCTTACGAGCAGTACTTC,CSADGPYEQYF
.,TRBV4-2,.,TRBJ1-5,TGTGCCAGCAGCCAAGAACTCGGCCATAGCAATCAGCCCCAGCATTTT,CASSQELGHSNQPQHF
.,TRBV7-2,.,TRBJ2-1,TGTGCCAGCAGCTTGGGCGGGGTGGTCAATGAGCAGTTCTTC,CASSLGGVVNEQFF
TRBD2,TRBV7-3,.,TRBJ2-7,TGTGCCAGCAGCTTAGTGGGAGGGGCCGAGCAGTACTTC,CASSLVGGAEQYF
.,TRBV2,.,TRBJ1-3,TGTGCCAGCAGTGACGAGGGAGCGGGCGACACCATATATTTT,CASSDEGAGDTIYF
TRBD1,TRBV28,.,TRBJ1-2,TGTGCCAGCAGGGGTGGGACAGGGGAGCGGGGCTACACCTTC,CASRGGTGERGYTF
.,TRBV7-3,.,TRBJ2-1,TGTGCCAGCAGCTTACAGGGGACAGCGGGATACAATGAGCAGTTCTTC,CASSLQGTAGYNEQFF
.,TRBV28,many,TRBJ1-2,TGTGCCAGTCAGGGGTCTAACTATGGCTACACCTTC,CASQGSNYGYTF
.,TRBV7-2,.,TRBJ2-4,TGTGCCAGCCGATCCACGTACAAAAACATTCAGCACTTC,CASRSTYKNIQHF
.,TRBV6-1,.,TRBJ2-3,TGTGCCAGCCGCGACGGTACAGATACGCAGTATTTT,CASRDGTDTQYF
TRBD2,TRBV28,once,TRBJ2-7,TGTGCCAGCAGTTCGGCTAGCGGGCCCTTCTACGAGCAGTACTTC,CASSSASGPFYEQYF
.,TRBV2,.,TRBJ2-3,TGTGCCAGCAGTGATGGGTCGGGCGGAGATACGCAGTATTTT,CASSDGSGGDTQYF
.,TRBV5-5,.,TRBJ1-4,TGTGCCAGCAGCTTACAGAATGAAAAACTGTTTTTT,CASSLQNEKLFF
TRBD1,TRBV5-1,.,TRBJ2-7,TGCGCCAGCAGGGATGCCCCCGGACAGGGCTCCTACGAGCAGTACTTC,CASRDAPGQGSYEQYF
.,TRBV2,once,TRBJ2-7,TGTGCCAGCAGAGATATGACAGGCCCTTACAACGAGCAGTACTTC,CASRDMTGPYNEQYF
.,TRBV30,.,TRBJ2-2,TGTGCCTGGAGTGTGGGGGCCCCGAACACCGGGGAGCTGTTTTTT,CAWSVGAPNTGELFF